This is a list of T cell receptor beta chains from one sample in a study of liver allograft versus peripheral blood T cells. TCRdb re-derived calls from the reads in MiXCR, one entry per CDR3 protein. The data show 2,000 or so distinct CDR3 sequences, about 18% seen once. Receptor source: a human patient who had a liver transplant. Some of these T cells may belong to the graft donor. The CDR3 runs from the conserved cysteine through the conserved F or W. The D gene is left open where the match is weak. Not every row has a clone size; where given, it reads once, few, many or a size class.

clone_size	j_call	v_call	d_call	cdr3_nt	cdr3_aa
hyperexpanded	TRBJ2-7	TRBV19	TRBD1	TGTGCCAGTAGTCGGGACAGGCCCTCCTACGAGCAGTACTTC	CASSRDRPSYEQYF
medium-sized	TRBJ1-1	TRBV7-9	-	TGTGCCAGCACTCAGAGTTCACAGCCTAACACTGAAGCTTTCTTT	CASTQSSQPNTEAFF
few	TRBJ2-3	TRBV10-3	-	TGTGCCATCAGCCCTCCTGGGAGCACAGATACGCAGTATTTT	CAISPPGSTDTQYF
medium-sized	TRBJ2-7	TRBV6-5	-	TGTGCCAGCAGTCACCCCGCCCTCGGGCTGTACGAGCAGTACTTC	CASSHPALGLYEQYF
many	TRBJ2-7	TRBV27	-	TGTGCCAGCAGTTTCAGTCGTGGCCAGCTCTCCTACGAGCAGTACTTC	CASSFSRGQLSYEQYF
hyperexpanded	TRBJ1-2	TRBV7-9	-	TGTGCCAGCAGCTTACGTGGGCCCCACCCTAACTATGGCTACACCTTC	CASSLRGPHPNYGYTF
-	TRBJ2-7	TRBV2	-	TGTGCCAGCACAGACGGCGGAACCTCCTACGAGCAGTACTTC	CASTDGGTSYEQYF
medium-sized	TRBJ2-7	TRBV19	-	TGTGCCAGTAGTATCGGTTTCGACAACTACGAGCAGTACTTC	CASSIGFDNYEQYF
many	TRBJ1-5	TRBV7-9	TRBD1	TGTGCCAGCAGCTTAGCTGGCAGGGGGATTCAGCCCCAGCATTTT	CASSLAGRGIQPQHF
medium-sized	TRBJ2-7	TRBV18	-	TGTGCCAGCTCACGAGGCGAGCGGTCCTACGAGCAGTACTTC	CASSRGERSYEQYF
once	TRBJ2-7	TRBV14	TRBD1	TGTGCCAGCAGCCAACAGGGGGACTACGAGCAGTACTTC	CASSQQGDYEQYF
once	TRBJ2-1	TRBV7-9	TRBD1	TGTGCCAGCAGCCATGGACAGGGGGCAGGGGATGAGCAGTTCTTC	CASSHGQGAGDEQFF
medium-sized	TRBJ2-7	TRBV19	TRBD2	TGTGCCAGTAGTATAGGGCCTAGCGGCCTCTACGAGCAGTACTTC	CASSIGPSGLYEQYF
-	TRBJ2-7	TRBV5-1	TRBD1	TGCGCCAGCAACCGGACAGGGAGAGACTACGAGCAGTACTTC	CASNRTGRDYEQYF
few	TRBJ1-2	TRBV5-4	-	TGTGCCAGCAGCTTAAAGGGCAGCCTTGGGAGTACTAACTATGGCTACACCTTC	CASSLKGSLGSTNYGYTF
medium-sized	TRBJ1-6	TRBV6-5	TRBD1	TGTGCCAGCAGTGAAGACAGGGTCGATTCACCCCTCCACTTT	CASSEDRVDSPLHF
medium-sized	TRBJ1-1	TRBV12-3/TRBV12-4	TRBD1	TGTGCCAGCAGTTTAGTCATTAGAGGGACAGCATTTAACACTGAAGCTTTCTTT	CASSLVIRGTAFNTEAFF
many	TRBJ2-6	TRBV5-6	-	TGTGCCAGCAGCTTGGAAAGGGGTTTTTCCTTTACTGGGGCCAACGTCCTGACTTTC	CASSLERGFSFTGANVLTF
medium-sized	TRBJ1-5	TRBV10-3	-	TGTGCCATCAGTGAGCATAGGGGAAGCAGCGGCTCGGGGCATCAGCCCCAGCATTTT	CAISEHRGSSGSGHQPQHF
many	TRBJ1-2	TRBV19	TRBD1	TGTGCCAGTAGCTTCCCCCAGGGGGATATCTATGGCTACACCTTC	CASSFPQGDIYGYTF
many	TRBJ2-2	TRBV5-4	-	TGTGCCAGCAGCCCGATCGGTGGGGGCACCGGGGAGCTGTTTTTT	CASSPIGGGTGELFF
medium-sized	TRBJ1-2	TRBV29-1	-	TGCAGCGTTGGTGGGGGGGGGTTGGGCTACACCTTC	CSVGGGGLGYTF
few	TRBJ2-7	TRBV12-3/TRBV12-4	TRBD2	TGTGCCAGCAGTTCTAAACTAGCGGGAGGTCCTTACGAGCAGTACTTC	CASSSKLAGGPYEQYF
many	TRBJ2-7	TRBV7-9	-	TGTGCCAGCAGCGTGGACAGTGCCTACGAGCAGTACTTC	CASSVDSAYEQYF
-	TRBJ2-7	TRBV14	TRBD1	TGTGCCAGCAGCCCGCGACAGGGATCACCTCAGAAGTACTTC	CASSPRQGSPQKYF
-	TRBJ1-1	TRBV11-1	-	TGTGCCAGCAGCTTAGCGGGTTGGAACACTGAAGCTTTCTTT	CASSLAGWNTEAFF
medium-sized	TRBJ1-2	TRBV6-5	TRBD1	TGTGCCAGCAGTGGCTTGACAGGGGGCGCCTATGGCTACACCTTC	CASSGLTGGAYGYTF
-	TRBJ1-4	TRBV28	-	TGTGCCACTACAGGAGGAACTAATGAGAAACTGTTTTTT	CATTGGTNEKLFF
-	TRBJ2-2	TRBV28	-	TGTGCCAGCAGTAGGGACTACACCGGGGAGCTGTTTTTT	CASSRDYTGELFF
medium-sized	TRBJ1-1	TRBV28	-	TGTGCCAGCAGTTTTCCGGGGAGAGCTTTCTTT	CASSFPGRAFF
medium-sized	TRBJ2-7	TRBV29-1	-	TGCAGCGTTGAACACACGGGTGGGTACGAGCAGTACTTC	CSVEHTGGYEQYF
-	TRBJ1-5	TRBV5-6	-	TGTGCCAGCAGCATCCAGGGCCCCAATCAGCCCCAGCATTTT	CASSIQGPNQPQHF
medium-sized	TRBJ1-2	TRBV7-9	TRBD1	TGTGCCAGCAGCTTACTCGACAGGGTGTTCGGCTACACCTTC	CASSLLDRVFGYTF
large	TRBJ1-1	TRBV18	-	TGTGCCAGCTCACCACCACAGAACACTGAAGCTTTCTTT	CASSPPQNTEAFF
medium-sized	TRBJ1-1	TRBV19	-	TGTGCCAGTAGCTCCTCGGCAGGGGCGAACACTGAAGCTTTCTTT	CASSSSAGANTEAFF
-	TRBJ1-5	TRBV19	-	TGTGCCAGCCGGGGGTGGGCCGAGGGCAATCAGCCCCAGCATTTT	CASRGWAEGNQPQHF
-	TRBJ1-2	TRBV6-5	TRBD1	TGTGCCAGCAGTTACTACGCAGGGGGTGGCGGCTACACCTTC	CASSYYAGGGGYTF
medium-sized	TRBJ2-7	TRBV27	TRBD1	TGTGCCAGCAGCCGAGACAGGGGAAACGAGCAGTACTTC	CASSRDRGNEQYF